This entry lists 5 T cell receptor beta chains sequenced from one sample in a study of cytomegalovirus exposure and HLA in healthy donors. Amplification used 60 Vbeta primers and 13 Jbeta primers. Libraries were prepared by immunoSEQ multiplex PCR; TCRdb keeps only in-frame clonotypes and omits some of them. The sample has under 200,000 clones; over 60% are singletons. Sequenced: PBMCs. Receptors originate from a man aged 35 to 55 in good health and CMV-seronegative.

The CDR3 loop is CASSAQGKETNIQYF. The CDR3 DNA reads as TGTGCCAGCAGCGCTCAGGGAAAAGAGACAAACATTCAGTACTTC. The J gene is TRBJ2-4, the V gene TRBV7-3; D may be TRBD1 (5 bases). V was shortened by 5 bases and J by 6 bases, with 17 bases between the two germline ends. This CDR3 contains 15 residues. The germline CDR1 and CDR2 sequences are SGHTA and FQGTGA.

CDR3 loop: CASSLTSGSDEQFF. The DNA of the CDR3 is TGTGCCAGCAGCCTGACTAGCGGGAGCGATGAGCAGTTCTTC. The V call is TRBV11-2, the J call TRBJ2-1, with 12 bases fitting TRBD2. Germline V gives CDR1 SGHAT, CDR2 FQNNGV. The CDR3 runs 14 residues. Losses at the gene ends were 5 bases for V and 8 bases for J; bases not matched to a gene: 4.

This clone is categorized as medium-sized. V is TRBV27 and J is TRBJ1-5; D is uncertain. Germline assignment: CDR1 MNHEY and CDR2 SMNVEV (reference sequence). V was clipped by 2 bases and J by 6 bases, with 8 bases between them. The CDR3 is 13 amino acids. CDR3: CASSLGSGQPQHF. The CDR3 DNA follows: TGTGCCAGCAGTTTAGGGTCAGGTCAGCCCCAGCATTTT.

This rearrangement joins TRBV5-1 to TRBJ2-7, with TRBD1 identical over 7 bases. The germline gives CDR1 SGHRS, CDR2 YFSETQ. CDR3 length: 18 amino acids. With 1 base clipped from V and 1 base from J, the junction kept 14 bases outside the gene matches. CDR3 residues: CASSLRFNRAGGSYEQYF. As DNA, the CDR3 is TGCGCCAGCAGCTTGAGGTTCAATAGGGCAGGGGGATCCTACGAGCAGTACTTC.

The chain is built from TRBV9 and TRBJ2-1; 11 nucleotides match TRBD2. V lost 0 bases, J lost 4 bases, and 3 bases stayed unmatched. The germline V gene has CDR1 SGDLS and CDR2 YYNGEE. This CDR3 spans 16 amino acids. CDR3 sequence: CASSVGASGGYNEQFF. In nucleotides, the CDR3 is TGTGCCAGCAGCGTAGGGGCTAGCGGGGGGTACAATGAGCAGTTCTTC.